Below are 15 T cell receptor beta chains sequenced from a single sample in a study of radiation and T cells in renal cell carcinoma. The protocol was immunoSEQ multiplex PCR, while the TCRdb copy is restricted to in-frame clones and leaves out a portion. This sample has some 100,000 clones, with around 80% found just once. Time point defined: blood 4 weeks post-SBRT, at nephrectomy. Treatment denoted: 15 Gy SBRT to primary tumor, nephrectomy 4 weeks later. The source material was blood, sampled from a patient whose treatment included radiotherapy and nephrectomy. Source of these receptors: a man aged 55 to 70 with renal cell carcinoma.

This clone was seen just once. The CDR3 sequence is CASSVPPTDTQYF. The CDR3, as DNA: TGTGCCAGCAGCGTACCTCCCACAGATACGCAGTATTTT. V is TRBV9 and J is TRBJ2-3; D ambiguous. Germline CDR1 and CDR2: SGDLS and YYNGEE. V gave up 1 base and J gave up 2 bases, with 5 bases separating them. The CDR3 totals 13 residues.

This clone was seen a single time. The chain carries TRBV14 and TRBJ1-4; D is perhaps TRBD1 (5 bases). Trimming removed 1 base from V and 10 bases from J, with 10 bases in between. Per the germline V gene, CDR1 is SGHDN and CDR2 is FVKESK. The CDR3 totals 13 residues. The DNA of the CDR3 is TGTGCCAGCAGCCAAGTGTTGGGGGGAAAACTGTTTTTT. Encoded protein: CASSQVLGGKLFF. Full variable domain (rest looked up from reference TRBV14 and TRBJ1-4): EAGVTQFPSHSVIEKGQTVTLRCDPISGHDNLYWYRRVMGKEIKFLLHFVKESKQDESGMPNNRFLAERTGGTYSTLKVQPAELEDSGVYFCASSQVLGGKLFFGSGTQLSVL.

This clone has more than one count but fewer than ten. This chain uses TRBV5-1 with TRBJ1-2, with 9 bases fitting TRBD1. V dropped 4 bases and J dropped 14; count of bases not matched to a gene: 18. Germline CDR1 reads SGHRS; CDR2 reads YFSETQ. This CDR3 region has 15 residues. The CDR3 spells CASSQGTGSIAATTF. CDR3 nucleotide sequence: TGCGCCAGCAGCCAGGGGACAGGGTCCATCGCGGCTACAACCTTC.

This chain connects TRBV7-2 to TRBJ2-7; perhaps TRBD2 as D (5 bases). V was cut by 2 bases and J by 3 bases, with 5 bases left in between. From germline, CDR1 is SGHTA and CDR2 FQGNSA. The CDR3 is 12 amino acids. This CDR3 reads CASSLSGYEQYF. CDR3 DNA: TGTGCCAGCAGCTTAAGCGGCTACGAGCAGTACTTC.

Within the sample, this clone is medium-sized. This rearrangement joins TRBV28 to TRBJ1-1; 12 positions match TRBD1. V was clipped by 10 bases and J by 1 base; unmatched bases: 13. The length of the CDR3 is 17 residues. From germline, CDR1 is MDHEN and CDR2 SYDVKM. In DNA, the CDR3 is TGTGCCACCGGGACAGGGGGCGCGAGGTACAAGAACACTGAAGCTTTCTTT. Translated, it gives CATGTGGARYKNTEAFF.

Of note for this clone: Its ends do not fully match the called genes, so a read error is possible. The chain couples TRBV15 to TRBJ2-5; D unresolved. The CDR3 is 14 amino acids. From germline, CDR1 is LNHNV and CDR2 YYDKDF (reference sequence). The CDR3 loop reads CATSRAYYQETRYF. The CDR3 DNA reads as TGTGCCACCAGCAGAGCCTATTACCAAGAGACCCGGTACTTC.

This rearrangement joins TRBV29-1 to TRBJ2-2; 7 bases line up with TRBD2. Losses at the gene ends were 7 bases for V and 1 base for J; bases not matched to a gene: 3. This CDR3 has 13 amino acids. From germline, CDR1 is SQVTM and CDR2 ANQGSEA. DNA for the CDR3: TGCAGCGCCTGGGGGGGGAACACCGGGGAGCTGTTTTTT. This encodes CSAWGGNTGELFF.

The J gene is TRBJ2-7, the V gene TRBV5-1; 11 bases align to TRBD2. This CDR3 spans 15 amino acids. The germline CDR1 and CDR2 sequences are SGHRS and YFSETQ. J lost 4 bases, V lost 5 bases, and 8 bases had no gene match. This chain's CDR3 is CASRELAGEWYEQYF. As DNA, the CDR3 is TGCGCCAGCAGAGAACTAGCGGGAGAATGGTACGAGCAGTACTTC.

For this clone: One junction end disagrees with the germline gene, perhaps due to a read error. V gene TRBV27 combines with J gene TRBJ2-5, with D perhaps matching TRBD2 (5 bases). This CDR3 region has 11 residues. Germline CDR1 MNHEY, CDR2 SMNVEV (reference sequence). The CDR3 nucleotides are TGTGCCAGCAGTTTCGGGGAGAGCCAGTACTTC. Residues: CASSFGESQYF.

The V call is TRBV19, the J call TRBJ2-5; a possible D gene is TRBD1 (6 bases). The CDR3 covers 14 residues. Germline-derived CDR1 and CDR2 are LNHDA and SQIVND (reference sequence). V lost 5 bases and J lost 0, with 10 bases in between. The CDR3 is CASSLTGHQETQYF. The CDR3 DNA sequence: TGTGCCAGTAGTTTAACAGGGCACCAAGAGACCCAGTACTTC. Filled out from reference TRBV19 and TRBJ2-5, the complete variable domain reads DGGITQSPKYLFRKEGQNVTLSCEQNLNHDAMYWYRQDPGQGLRLIYYSQIVNDFQKGDIAEGYSVSREKKESFPLTVTSAQKNPTAFYLCASSLTGHQETQYFGPGTRLLVL.

J is TRBJ1-3 and V is TRBV6-1, with D hard to call. Deletions cut 5 bases from V and 6 bases from J, with 5 bases between. The CDR3 loop spans 11 amino acids. Germline V gives CDR1 MNHNS, CDR2 SASEGT. The CDR3 reads CASSYKNTIYF. The DNA for the CDR3 is TGTGCCAGCAGTTACAAAAACACCATATATTTT.

The chain has TRBV20-1 and TRBJ1-1; the D is unclear. The CDR3 loop spans 11 amino acids. Looked up from germline, CDR1 is DFQATT and CDR2 is SNEGSKA (reference sequence). V lost 6 bases and J lost 2, with 7 bases in between. The CDR3 region is CSAILNTEAFF. DNA of the CDR3: TGCAGTGCGATACTAAACACTGAAGCTTTCTTT.

The CDR3 bases are TGTGCCAGCAGCTTAGCGGCTAGCGGGAGGGCCGTGAACACCGGGGAGCTGTTTTTT. It is translated as CASSLAASGRAVNTGELFF. The rearrangement uses TRBV7-9 and TRBJ2-2; TRBD2 aligns across 12 bases. CDR1 and CDR2 (germline): SEHNR, FQNEAQ (reference sequence). After removal of 0 bases from V and 1 base from J, the junction contained 6 bases not matched to a gene. The CDR3 has 19 residues.

The chain links TRBV29-1 to TRBJ2-1; maybe TRBD1 (7 bases). V was trimmed by 6 bases and J by 8 bases, leaving 23 bases between them. Germline loops: CDR1 SQVTM, CDR2 ANQGSEA. The CDR3 is made up of 15 amino acids. CDR3 amino acids: CSVGGGLRGQYEQFF. CDR3 bases: TGCAGCGTCGGAGGGGGGCTTAGGGGACAGTATGAGCAGTTCTTC.

The chain recombines TRBV19 with TRBJ2-3; 8 bases match TRBD1. CDR1 is LNHDA, CDR2 SQIVND, per germline (reference sequence). The CDR3 consists of 14 residues. The CDR3 bases are TGTGCTTCTGCGGCAGGGGGCGTCTCAGATACGCAGTATTTT. This sequence encodes CASAAGGVSDTQYF.